This is a list of T cell receptor beta chains from one sample in a study of vaccination and CD4 T cells after COVID-19. TCRdb re-called the PCR reads with MiXCR, one entry per CDR3 protein. The table lists around 11,000 distinct CDR3 sequences, 40% of them singletons. Their specific antigens are unknown. The sequenced sample was CD4+ T cells from blood, cultured in vitro. These receptors all come from a human donor in good health. Each CDR3 is given with its conserved first and last residue. D genes are given only for firm matches. Size tells how often a clone was seen (once, few, many) or the class of an expanded clone, and some rows leave it out.

TRBD2	-	TRBV5-6	TRBJ2-1	CASSLGASGKGTDEQFF	TGTGCCAGCAGCCTGGGGGCTAGCGGGAAGGGGACGGATGAGCAGTTCTTC
-	-	TRBV4-2	TRBJ2-3	CASSNGPNTDTQYF	TGTGCCAGCAGCAACGGGCCGAACACAGATACGCAGTATTTT
TRBD1	-	TRBV7-9	TRBJ1-2	CSSSPGGGHNYGYTF	TGTTCCAGCAGCCCAGGGGGCGGCCATAACTATGGCTACACCTTC
-	-	TRBV7-9	TRBJ1-2	CASSLWLPYGYTF	TGTGCCAGCAGCTTGTGGCTTCCGTATGGCTACACCTTC
-	-	TRBV20-1	TRBJ1-4	CSGRGVNEKLFF	TGCAGTGGTCGCGGGGTTAATGAAAAACTGTTTTTT
TRBD2	few	TRBV6-2/TRBV6-3	TRBJ2-5	CASSYPGLAGGETQYF	TGTGCCAGCAGTTACCCCGGACTAGCGGGAGGGGAGACCCAGTACTTC
TRBD1	-	TRBV19	TRBJ2-7	CASIGTGETYEQYF	TGTGCCAGTATTGGGACAGGGGAAACCTACGAGCAGTACTTC
TRBD1	-	TRBV6-2/TRBV6-3	TRBJ2-7	CASSGQYRGHSPEQYF	TGTGCCAGCAGTGGCCAATACAGGGGACATTCACCCGAGCAGTACTTC
TRBD1	-	TRBV7-3	TRBJ2-3	CASSSRTGRLTDTQYF	TGTGCCAGCAGCTCGCGGACAGGACGCCTGACAGATACGCAGTATTTT
TRBD2	few	TRBV20-1	TRBJ2-7	CSARERPTLAGTYEQYF	TGCAGTGCTAGAGAAAGACCCACCTTAGCGGGTACCTACGAGCAGTACTTC
-	-	TRBV6-5	TRBJ2-7	CASSYEGSSYEQYF	TGTGCCAGCAGTTACGAGGGAAGCTCCTACGAGCAGTACTTC
-	medium-sized	TRBV29-1	TRBJ1-5	CSVGQVGSNQPQHF	TGCAGCGTTGGACAGGTCGGAAGCAATCAGCCCCAGCATTTT
TRBD1	-	TRBV20-1	TRBJ2-7	CSARSRTGVDEQYF	TGCAGTGCACGAAGTCGGACAGGGGTCGACGAGCAGTACTTC
-	-	TRBV28	TRBJ2-6	CASRPPRGAGANVLTF	TGTGCCAGCAGACCCCCCCGGGGCGCTGGGGCCAACGTCCTGACTTTC
-	few	TRBV5-4	TRBJ2-5	CASSLGTEETQYF	TGTGCCAGCAGCTTGGGGACAGAAGAGACCCAGTACTTC
TRBD2	-	TRBV6-1	TRBJ2-3	CASRTTSGGAGDTQYF	TGTGCCAGCAGAACTACTAGCGGGGGGGCCGGAGATACGCAGTATTTT
-	few	TRBV20-1	TRBJ2-3	CSARDPFVRSSTDTQYF	TGCAGTGCTAGAGATCCTTTTGTCAGAAGCTCCACAGATACGCAGTATTTT
-	few	TRBV28	TRBJ1-5	CASSSPHSHTQHF	TGTGCCAGCAGTTCACCTCACAGTCACACCCAGCATTTT
-	-	TRBV6-1	TRBJ2-7	CASRTFYEQYF	TGTGCCAGCAGAACCTTCTACGAGCAGTACTTC
-	-	TRBV7-8	TRBJ2-3	CASSLAGRLDTQYF	TGTGCCAGCAGCTTAGCCGGGCGCCTAGATACGCAGTATTTT
-	-	TRBV27	TRBJ2-3	CASRLRAVDTQYF	TGTGCCAGCAGACTCCGGGCCGTAGATACGCAGTATTTT
-	-	TRBV7-9	TRBJ2-1	CTSSSPGRLSEQFF	TGTACCAGCAGCTCCCCGGGCCGTCTCAGTGAGCAGTTCTTC
-	-	TRBV15	TRBJ1-4	CATSREPGWNEKLFF	TGTGCCACCAGCAGAGAGCCGGGCTGGAATGAAAAACTGTTTTTT
-	-	TRBV9	TRBJ2-2	CASSAPPGTGELFF	TGTGCCAGCAGCGCCCCTCCCGGCACCGGGGAGCTGTTTTTT
TRBD1	-	TRBV6-1	TRBJ1-5	CASTRDRGLSYQPQHF	TGTGCCAGCACCCGGGACAGGGGTTTGAGCTATCAGCCCCAGCATTTT
-	few	TRBV6-1	TRBJ1-1	CASSSTGYTEAFF	TGTGCCAGCAGCTCAACAGGGTACACTGAAGCTTTCTTT
TRBD1	-	TRBV7-7	TRBJ2-3	CASSPPGQGAPDTQYF	TGTGCTAGCAGCCCACCGGGACAGGGGGCACCAGATACGCAGTATTTT
TRBD1	-	TRBV7-2	TRBJ1-1	CASSPGGTGGGEAFF	TGTGCCAGCAGCCCAGGGGGGACAGGCGGGGGTGAAGCTTTCTTT
-	few	TRBV27	TRBJ1-3	CASMALSGNTIYF	TGTGCCAGCATGGCGCTCTCTGGAAACACCATATATTTT
-	few	TRBV19	TRBJ2-7	CASSIAISYEQYF	TGTGCCAGTAGTATAGCTATTAGCTACGAGCAGTACTTC
-	-	TRBV20-1	TRBJ1-1	CSARYPGGLGGRRTEAFF	TGCAGTGCTAGATACCCCGGAGGTCTGGGGGGTAGGAGGACTGAAGCTTTCTTT
-	-	TRBV28	TRBJ1-1	CASSARRALMNTEAFF	TGTGCCAGCAGTGCCAGAAGGGCCCTCATGAACACTGAAGCTTTCTTT
TRBD1	-	TRBV15	TRBJ2-1	CATSRPAGGIDEQFF	TGTGCCACCAGCAGACCGGCAGGGGGCATCGATGAGCAGTTCTTC
-	few	TRBV12-3/TRBV12-4	TRBJ2-6	CASSSWWEAGANVLTF	TGTGCCAGCAGTTCTTGGTGGGAGGCTGGGGCCAACGTCCTGACTTTC
-	few	TRBV2	TRBJ2-7	CASSAPLEGYEQYF	TGTGCCAGCAGTGCCCCCCTAGAAGGCTACGAGCAGTACTTC